Each of the 26 T cell receptor beta chains below was sequenced from the same sample in a study of vaccination and CD4 T cells after COVID-19. The Oncomine TCR Beta short-read assay sequenced DNA from cultured CD4+ T cells. TCRdb re-derived calls from the PCR reads in MiXCR, one entry per CDR3 protein. The sample lists around 20,000 distinct CDR3 sequences, less than 55% seen once, with under 3% in the top ten. Treatment specified: roughly 11-day PBMC culture with coronavirus spike peptide pools or control peptides (ViraFEST assay). Antigen specificity for these receptors is unknown. The material sequenced was CD4+ T cells from blood, cultured in vitro, taken after SARS-CoV-2 vaccination. These receptors all come from a human donor who had recovered from COVID-19.

In this sample, this clonotype turned up a few times. This chain joins TRBV7-3 and TRBJ1-1; TRBD1 aligns across 7 bases. J was trimmed by 5 bases and V by 5 bases; bases with no gene match: 11. Germline V lookup: CDR1 SGHTA, CDR2 FQGTGA. The CDR3 is 15 residues long. This chain's CDR3 is CASSPPDQGQTEAFF. CDR3 nucleotides: TGTGCCAGCAGCCCTCCGGACCAGGGACAGACTGAAGCTTTCTTT.

The rearrangement uses TRBV20-1 and TRBJ2-3; 15 positions agree with TRBD2. In germline, CDR1 is DFQATT, CDR2 SNEGSKA (reference sequence). The CDR3 runs to 20 residues. J was trimmed by 3 bases and V by 1 base; bases with no gene match: 14. The DNA of the CDR3 is TGCAGTGCTAGAGGGACCGGGACTAGCGGGGGGCCTATCTCGACAGATACGCAGTATTTT. Its translation is CSARGTGTSGGPISTDTQYF.

The rearrangement joins TRBV5-6 to TRBJ1-1, with D tentatively TRBD1 (5 bases). There are 15 residues in the CDR3. With 4 bases removed from V and 1 base from J, the gap between germline ends came to 14 bases. Germline CDR1 is SGHDT and CDR2 is YYEEEE. The CDR3 DNA reads as TGTGCCAGCAGCGCGCAACGGGGGTGGAACACTGAAGCTTTCTTT. As protein: CASSAQRGWNTEAFF. The full variable domain, in which reference TRBV5-6 and TRBJ1-1 provide the parts outside the CDR3, is DAGVTQSPTHLIKTRGQQVTLRCSPKSGHDTVSWYQQALGQGPQFIFQYYEEEERQRGNFPDRFSGHQFPNYSSELNVNALLLGDSALYLCASSAQRGWNTEAFFGQGTRLTVV.

Concerning this clonotype: No DNA is shown, since the ends of the CDR3 on it are uncertain; the CDR3 is the one TCRdb lists. The chain joins TRBV7-5 to TRBJ1-1. TRBV7-5 is reported as a pseudogene. Counting both end residues, the CDR3 totals 18 amino acids. CDR3 sequence: CISVPEAYSTLGSTEAFF.

This rearrangement joins TRBV6-1 to TRBJ1-1; D is possibly TRBD1 (6 bases). The CDR3 has 11 amino acids. Trimming shortened V by 8 bases and J by 6 bases, and 10 bases separated the two germline ends. Germline assignment: CDR1 MNHNS and CDR2 SASEGT. The CDR3 coding sequence is TGTGCCAGCTGGGGGCGAGCTGAAGCTTTCTTT. It yields the protein CASWGRAEAFF.

A few counts support this clonotype. V is TRBV27 and J is TRBJ1-2; 7 nucleotides agree with TRBD1. CDR3 size: 14 residues. Unmatched junction bases numbered 10, after V lost 8 bases and J lost 4 bases. Germline V gives CDR1 MNHEY, CDR2 SMNVEV (reference sequence). The CDR3 region is CASGLRQGAYGYTF. The CDR3 nucleotides read TGTGCCAGCGGATTAAGACAGGGAGCCTATGGCTACACCTTC.

CDR3 protein: CASSQDRGVDYRVTGELFF. The CDR3 DNA sequence: TGTGCCAGCAGCCAAGATCGGGGGGTAGACTACCGTGTCACCGGGGAGCTGTTTTTT. The chain is built from TRBV4-2 and TRBJ2-2; TRBD2 aligns across 7 bases. V lost 0 bases and J lost 4; bases outside the gene matches: 14. There are 19 residues in the CDR3. Germline CDR1 LGHNA, CDR2 YNFKEQ.

The chain recombines TRBV20-1 with TRBJ2-3, with D possibly being TRBD2 (6 bases). The V gene's germline CDR1 is DFQATT and CDR2 SNEGSKA (reference sequence). The CDR3 loop spans 14 amino acids. V shed 4 bases and J shed 1 base, with 12 bases lying between them. The CDR3 sequence is CSATLPSGTDTQYF. The CDR3 region has the DNA TGCAGTGCTACTCTCCCTAGCGGCACAGATACGCAGTATTTT.

This clonotype showed up just a few times. This chain connects TRBV11-2 to TRBJ1-5; no definite D call. The length of the CDR3 is 13 residues. Trimming removed 4 bases at V and 7 bases at J, with 11 bases between. Germline V CDR1 and CDR2: SGHAT, FQNNGV. The CDR3 sequence is CASSSDRNQPQHF. CDR3 in DNA: TGTGCCAGCAGCTCAGATAGGAACCAGCCCCAGCATTTT.

The chain carries TRBV12-3 or TRBV12-4 and TRBJ2-7; D remains unclear. There are 12 residues in the CDR3. V was shortened by 5 bases and J by 6 bases, with 11 bases between the two germline ends. CDR3 sequence reads: CASSVQKGEQYF. As DNA, the CDR3 is TGTGCCAGCAGTGTGCAGAAGGGCGAGCAGTACTTC.

This clonotype occurred a few times. J is TRBJ1-5 and V is TRBV28, with TRBD1 matching over 9 bases. The CDR3 consists of 13 residues. J was trimmed by 6 bases and V by 5 bases; bases with no gene match: 2. The germline gives CDR1 MDHEN, CDR2 SYDVKM. CDR3 sequence (DNA): TGTGCCAGCAGTCGGACAGGGGTTCAGCCCCAGCATTTT. It codes for CASSRTGVQPQHF.

This clonotype came up a few times. The chain links TRBV28 to TRBJ2-5; unclear D gene. The CDR3 consists of 13 residues. Germline CDR1 MDHEN, CDR2 SYDVKM. V was clipped by 3 bases and J by 2 bases, with 7 bases between them. The CDR3 DNA reads TGTGCCAGCAGTTTCGGCAGACAAGAGACCCAGTACTTC. Protein: CASSFGRQETQYF.

This sequence joins TRBV6-1 and TRBJ2-5; tentatively, D is TRBD1 or TRBD2 (5 bases each). V lost 6 bases, J lost 0 bases, and 20 bases lay in between. CDR1 and CDR2 (germline): MNHNS, SASEGT. This CDR3 comprises 17 residues. The chain's CDR3 is CASRGPVRGPYQETQYF. CDR3 nucleotide sequence: TGTGCCAGCAGGGGACCAGTGAGGGGACCTTACCAAGAGACCCAGTACTTC.

The chain combines TRBV11-2 with TRBJ1-1; no clear D gene. The CDR3 runs to 17 residues. From germline, CDR1 is SGHAT and CDR2 FQNNGV. V shed 0 bases and J shed 1 base, with 15 bases lying between them. CDR3 residues: CASSLDYFWGGNTEAFF. The CDR3 nucleotides read TGTGCCAGCAGCTTAGATTATTTTTGGGGTGGGAACACTGAAGCTTTCTTT.

The rearrangement joins TRBV20-1 to TRBJ2-1; 9 bases match TRBD2. Germline V CDR1 and CDR2: DFQATT, SNEGSKA (reference sequence). The CDR3 loop spans 15 amino acids. V shed 4 bases and J 5 bases; nucleotides not matched to a gene: 9. The CDR3 sequence: CSATASGIAHNEQFF. CDR3 nucleotide sequence: TGCAGTGCTACTGCTAGCGGGATTGCCCACAATGAGCAGTTCTTC.

The V gene is TRBV27, the J gene TRBJ2-2; 10 nucleotides line up with TRBD2. Germline CDR1 and CDR2: MNHEY and SMNVEV (reference sequence). Trimming cost V 2 bases and J 2 bases; bases outside gene matches: 2. The CDR3 length is 16 residues. The CDR3 sequence: CASSLLLAGNTGELFF. The CDR3 DNA follows: TGTGCCAGCAGTTTACTACTAGCGGGAAACACCGGGGAGCTGTTTTTT.

The V call is TRBV7-3, the J call TRBJ2-7, with D possibly being TRBD1 (6 bases). Trimming removed 5 bases at V and 6 bases at J, with 11 bases between. CDR1 SGHTA and CDR2 FQGTGA come from the germline V gene. This CDR3 spans 12 amino acids. CDR3 protein: CASSPNRVEQYF. The CDR3 DNA follows: TGTGCCAGCAGCCCAAACAGGGTCGAGCAGTACTTC.

V gene TRBV6-1 combines with J gene TRBJ2-4; weak D call: TRBD1 (6 bases). The CDR3 runs 16 residues. V dropped 4 bases and J dropped 9 bases, with 22 bases sitting between them. Germline values: CDR1 MNHNS, CDR2 SASEGT. The CDR3 DNA follows: TGTGCCAGCAGTGCAAGACGGGACATGGGTTTGGGCATTCAGTACTTC. Its translation is CASSARRDMGLGIQYF.

The genes are TRBV12-3 or TRBV12-4 and TRBJ1-6; D gene unclear. Trimming took off 4 bases at V and 13 bases at J, with 14 bases between the two ends. The CDR3 has 13 residues. The CDR3 region is CASSSSPGRPLHF. The CDR3, as DNA: TGTGCCAGCAGTTCCTCGCCTGGTCGCCCCCTCCACTTT.

The rearrangement links TRBV6-5 to TRBJ2-5; 10 positions match TRBD2. Per the germline V gene, CDR1 is MNHEY and CDR2 is SVGAGI. CDR3 length equals 14 residues. The V gene end was trimmed by 0 bases and the J gene end by 9 bases; junction bases not matched to a gene: 4. The CDR3, as DNA: TGTGCCAGCAGTTACTCCCGGACTAGCGGCTCCCAGTACTTC. Its translation: CASSYSRTSGSQYF.

The V and J genes are TRBV7-2 and TRBJ1-2; a weak D match, TRBD1 (6 bases). Trimming stripped 5 bases from V and 4 bases from J, with 20 bases between. CDR1 is SGHTA and CDR2 is FQGNSA in the germline V gene. This CDR3 is built from 16 residues. The CDR3 here is CASSRGRGDLVYGYTF. CDR3 coding DNA: TGTGCCAGCAGCCGAGGGAGGGGGGATCTGGTCTATGGCTACACCTTC.

This clonotype came up a few times. V gene TRBV7-2 combines with J gene TRBJ1-2; possibly TRBD1 for D (5 bases). Trimming pared 1 base from V and 2 bases from J, leaving 17 bases between. The CDR3 has 17 amino acids. CDR1 and CDR2 (germline): SGHTA, FQGNSA. Here the CDR3 reads CASSLDTRPRANYGYTF. The DNA of the CDR3 is TGTGCCAGCAGCTTAGATACGCGGCCCAGGGCCAACTATGGCTACACCTTC. The full variable domain, completed using reference TRBV7-2 and TRBJ1-2, is GAGVSQSPSNKVTEKGKDVELRCDPISGHTALYWYRQSLGQGLEFLIYFQGNSAPDKSGLPSDRFSAERTGGSVSTLTIQRTQQEDSAVYLCASSLDTRPRANYGYTFGSGTRLTVV.

This clonotype has only one observation. The rearrangement uses TRBV7-3 and TRBJ1-1, with a tentative D call TRBD1 (5 bases). This CDR3 comprises 14 residues. V was shortened by 5 bases and J by 4 bases, with 14 bases between the two germline ends. Germline V gene sequence: CDR1 SGHTA, CDR2 FQGTGA. The CDR3 coding sequence is TGTGCCAGCAGCGTAGGTCTGGGGGGCACTGAAGCTTTCTTT. It codes for CASSVGLGGTEAFF.

The table lists this clonotype with a few counts. This chain connects TRBV15 to TRBJ2-2, with 8 bases identical to TRBD2. V shed 6 bases and J 4 bases; nucleotides not matched to a gene: 10. This CDR3 has 16 residues. From germline, CDR1 is LNHNV and CDR2 YYDKDF (reference sequence). DNA for the CDR3: TGTGCCACCAGACCGAGCGGGGGAGTTTTCACCGGGGAGCTGTTTTTT. It encodes CATRPSGGVFTGELFF.

The chain couples TRBV6-5 to TRBJ1-2; the D is unclear. The germline V and J ends were trimmed by 3 bases and 1 base, with 24 bases remaining between them. Looked up from germline, CDR1 is MNHEY and CDR2 is SVGAGI. The CDR3 sequence is 19 residues long. The CDR3 nucleotides are TGTGCCAGCAGTTATGATGGGCAAATAAAGGAAGGTGATAACTATGGCTACACCTTC. It encodes CASSYDGQIKEGDNYGYTF.

The chain joins TRBV28 to TRBJ2-7; tentatively, D is TRBD2 (5 bases). From germline, CDR1 is MDHEN and CDR2 SYDVKM. Trimming shortened V by 2 bases and J by 3 bases, and 14 bases separated the two germline ends. The CDR3 is 15 residues long. CDR3 protein: CASSLTGSKVYEQYF. The CDR3 DNA reads TGTGCCAGCAGTTTAACGGGGTCGAAAGTCTACGAGCAGTACTTC.